The TCR beta chain under discussion was sequenced for a study of STAT5B mutations in CD4+ large granular lymphocyte leukemia. This clone was seen just once. The antigen is undetermined. Findings and limits, study-wide: Main leukemic clonotypes were patient-specific, but approximately 25% appeared at low frequency elsewhere.

As originally analysed: Productive clonotypes were detectable down to 2.59 x 10-5 frequency. Measured with immunoSEQ multiplex PCR; TCRdb has only the in-frame clones, and not every one. The V and J calls and clone size come from that table; D and trimming were worked out from the DNA. The sample lists roughly 38,000 clones, around 75% occurring once. Sequenced sample: CD4+ T cells from blood buffy coats. The sequence was collected from a human donor in good health.

The CDR3 DNA sequence: TGTGCCAGCAGCGAAACCCAGGGGACGTACGAGCAGTACTTC. Protein sequence: CASSETQGTYEQYF. J is TRBJ2-7 and V is TRBV6-5; the D gene is possibly TRBD1 (6 bases). Trimming cost V 6 bases and J 4 bases, with 16 bases left between them. CDR1 is MNHEY and CDR2 is SVGAGI in the germline V gene. The length of the CDR3 is 14 residues.